This T cell receptor beta chain was obtained from a study of response to subunit inactivated influenza vaccine. Study findings and constraints: Authors suggested seasonal influenza vaccinations each recruit few new T cells.

Germline V CDR1 and CDR2: SGHRS, YFSETQ. CDR3 length: 18 amino acids. Unmatched junction bases numbered 6, after V lost 4 bases and J lost 0 bases. In TCRdb, the RT-PCR reads were re-called with MiXCR into one record per CDR3 protein. The sample consists of around 760,000 distinct CDR3 sequences, about 15% of them appearing once. This clonotype was found a few times. Its target is unknown. The origin of this receptor is a man aged 50 to 60 who received an inactivated influenza vaccine. The chain employs TRBV5-1 and TRBJ2-6; 11 bases agree with TRBD1. Specimen: PBMCs from blood, collected less than 15 days before vaccination. The CDR3 reads CASSPLGQGGSGANVLTF. The CDR3, as DNA: TGCGCCAGCAGCCCCCTGGGACAGGGGGGCTCTGGGGCCAACGTCCTGACTTTC. Combining the CDR3 with reference TRBV5-1 and TRBJ2-6 gives the whole variable domain KAGVTQTPRYLIKTRGQQVTLSCSPISGHRSVSWYQQTPGQGLQFLFEYFSETQRNKGNFPGRFSGRQFSNSRSEMNVSTLELGDSALYLCASSPLGQGGSGANVLTFGAGSRLTVL.